The clone carrying this T cell receptor beta chain has a handful of counts. Its antigen is currently unknown. Germline-derived CDR1 and CDR2 are LGHNA and YNFKEQ. This CDR3 spans 16 amino acids. With 0 bases removed from V and 2 bases from J, the gap between germline ends came to 14 bases. The data were taken from a study of T cell repertoires in cytomegalovirus infection. TCRdb analysed the reads with MiXCR anew, one entry per CDR3 protein. The repertoire holds approximately 110,000 distinct CDR3 sequences, with about 40% as singletons. The chain combines TRBV4-2 with TRBJ2-7; D call uncertain. The receptor was isolated from a human donor in good health (CMV status not recorded). Some clones in this sample may be carry-over from other donors' samples. Here the sequenced sample was CD8+ T cells from cultured PBMCs, taken from culture after CMV antigen stimulation. The CDR3 DNA reads TGTGCCAGCAGCCAAGATCAAGGTTTGTTGGCCTACGAGCAGTACTTC. Its protein is CASSQDQGLLAYEQYF.